The 12 T cell receptor beta chains below come from one sample, sequenced in a study of human T cells and chemical hapten exposure. In TCRdb, the RACE reads were re-called with MiXCR into one record per CDR3 protein. The data hold 35,000 to 50,000 distinct CDR3 sequences, with 3.7% observed a single time. Time point of the sample: healthy volunteer bleed at 6 weeks. Unfractionated whole blood yielded the extracted total RNA. Sequencing input: whole blood. The receptor set was obtained from a human donor in good health. Some clones in this sample may be carry-over from other donors' samples.

This clonotype was detected many times. This chain connects TRBV7-9 to TRBJ2-3; D is perhaps TRBD2 (7 bases). The CDR3 is 16 amino acids. The V end was cut by 5 bases, the J end by 3 bases, with 18 bases between. Per germline, CDR1 SEHNR and CDR2 FQNEAQ (reference sequence). The CDR3 is CASSRQGLAATDTQYF. The CDR3 nucleotides are TGTGCCAGCAGCCGGCAGGGGCTAGCGGCAACAGATACGCAGTATTTT.

At least ten counts were recorded for this clonotype. CDR3 nucleotide sequence: TGCGCCAGCAGCCGGGACGCGGTAAGCGAGCAGTACTTC. This sequence encodes CASSRDAVSEQYF. V gene TRBV5-1 combines with J gene TRBJ2-7; TRBD1 or TRBD2 may be the D gene (5 bases each). This CDR3 comprises 13 residues. The ends were cut back, 4 bases at V and 6 bases at J, with 14 bases in the middle. Germline assignment: CDR1 SGHRS and CDR2 YFSETQ. Full variable domain (missing parts from reference TRBV5-1 and TRBJ2-7): KAGVTQTPRYLIKTRGQQVTLSCSPISGHRSVSWYQQTPGQGLQFLFEYFSETQRNKGNFPGRFSGRQFSNSRSEMNVSTLELGDSALYLCASSRDAVSEQYFGPGTRLTVT.

The sample holds many counts of this clonotype. V is TRBV14 and J is TRBJ2-6; D unresolved. Trimming stripped 0 bases from V and 2 bases from J, with 11 bases between. The CDR3 loop spans 17 amino acids. Germline lookup yields CDR1 SGHDN and CDR2 FVKESK. The DNA for the CDR3 is TGTGCCAGCAGCCAAGATCTTTTGGCAGCTGGGGCCAACGTCCTGACTTTC. Its protein product is CASSQDLLAAGANVLTF.

This clonotype appeared many times. The chain recombines TRBV7-9 with TRBJ2-7; D may be TRBD1 (5 bases). Trimming removed 4 bases from V and 6 bases from J, with 13 bases in between. Germline V gene sequence: CDR1 SEHNR, CDR2 FQNEAQ (reference sequence). The length of the CDR3 is 13 residues. CDR3 region: CASSSGIGAEQYF. The CDR3 bases are TGTGCCAGCAGCTCAGGGATTGGGGCCGAGCAGTACTTC. The complete variable domain, with remaining parts taken from reference TRBV7-9 and TRBJ2-7, reads DTGVSQNPRHKITKRGQNVTFRCDPISEHNRLYWYRQTLGQGPEFLTYFQNEAQLEKSRLLSDRFSAERPKGSFSTLEIQRTEQGDSAMYLCASSSGIGAEQYFGPGTRLTVT.

This clonotype was counted at least ten times. V is TRBV10-3 and J is TRBJ1-3, with D unclear. The V end was cut by 5 bases, the J end by 2 bases, with 13 bases between. The CDR3 is 15 residues long. Germline lookup yields CDR1 ENHRY and CDR2 SYGVKD. CDR3 loop: CAISNQKTTGNTIYF. CDR3 nucleotides: TGTGCCATCAGTAATCAGAAAACCACTGGAAACACCATATATTTT.

At least ten counts were recorded for this clonotype. The DNA of the CDR3 is TGTGCCAGCAGCCAAGACAGGGGCGAGCAGTACTTC. It yields the protein CASSQDRGEQYF. The chain uses TRBV11-1 and TRBJ2-7, with TRBD1 matching over 8 bases. Germline-derived CDR1 and CDR2 are SGHAT and FQDESV (reference sequence). The CDR3 length is 12 residues. Trimming took 5 bases from V and 6 from J; bases not matched to a gene: 3.

There are many counts of this clonotype. CDR3 in amino acids: CSVEGQGALPFIPTDYGYTF. The CDR3 bases are TGCAGCGTTGAGGGTCAGGGGGCGCTTCCCTTTATTCCCACAGACTATGGCTACACCTTC. The chain links TRBV29-1 to TRBJ1-2; 8 bases map to TRBD1. The V gene's germline CDR1 is SQVTM and CDR2 ANQGSEA. V trimming: 3 bases; J trimming: 3 bases; junction bases outside the gene matches: 24. This CDR3 has 20 amino acids.

There are a few counts of this clonotype. The chain employs TRBV28 and TRBJ2-7; no clear D gene. The V end lost 6 bases, the J end lost 0 bases, and 15 bases lay between the germline ends. The CDR3 contains 15 residues. Germline assignment: CDR1 MDHEN and CDR2 SYDVKM. The CDR3 loop is CASRIKTGRSYEQYF. DNA for the CDR3: TGTGCCAGCAGAATTAAGACCGGGCGCTCCTACGAGCAGTACTTC.

V is TRBV2 and J is TRBJ1-2; tentative D call: TRBD1 (6 bases). Looked up from germline, CDR1 is SNHLY and CDR2 is FYNNEI. Trimming cost V 4 bases and J 4 bases, with 10 bases left between them. The CDR3 totals 13 residues. In nucleotides, the CDR3 is TGTGCCAGCAGTGTGGACAGTACCTATGGCTACACCTTC. Translating it yields CASSVDSTYGYTF.

The chain couples TRBV24-1 to TRBJ2-1; D possibly corresponds to TRBD2 (6 bases). Germline V gives CDR1 KGHDR, CDR2 SFDVKD. The CDR3 extends over 14 amino acids. The ends were cut back, 7 bases at V and 0 bases at J, with 9 bases in the middle. CDR3: CATRGRSSYNEQFF. In DNA, the CDR3 is TGTGCCACCAGAGGGAGGAGCTCCTACAATGAGCAGTTCTTC.

This clonotype was counted ten times or more. The chain employs TRBV21-1 and TRBJ2-5; TRBD2 is the table's D call and was not checked against the DNA. TRBV21-1 is given as a pseudogene. The CDR3 runs 15 residues. The CDR3 DNA reads as TGTGACGCGCCGACTGCGAAAGCGGGAGGACAGACCCAGTACTTC. Its protein product is CDAPTAKAGGQTQYF.

This clonotype was counted ten times or more. The chain has TRBV12-3 or TRBV12-4 and TRBJ1-3; 7 nucleotides match TRBD1. Germline trimming cut 5 bases from V and 0 bases from J; bases unmatched to any gene: 13. CDR3 length: 18 amino acids. The CDR3 loop is CASSPQGRGGGSGNTIYF. The CDR3 DNA reads TGTGCCAGCAGTCCCCAGGGGAGAGGGGGCGGCTCTGGAAACACCATATATTTT.